The 21 T cell receptor beta chains reported below all come from one sample, sequenced in a study of blood T cell repertoires in COVID-19. This table comes from immunoSEQ multiplex PCR, and its TCRdb copy is limited to in-frame clones, with some not included. Of about 64,000 clones in the sample, roughly 90% were seen once. The sample consisted of peripheral blood. These receptors were obtained from a woman aged 80 or over with active COVID-19.

The J gene is TRBJ2-7, the V gene TRBV10-1; no clear D. Germline V gives CDR1 WNHNN, CDR2 SYGVQD (reference sequence). This CDR3 comprises 11 residues. V shed 0 bases and J shed 6 bases, with 3 bases lying between them. CDR3 amino acids: CASSESLEQYF. The DNA of the CDR3 is TGCGCCAGCAGTGAGTCCCTCGAGCAGTACTTC.

The V and J genes are TRBV29-1 and TRBJ2-3; no clear D. V was trimmed by 5 bases and J by 4 bases, leaving 7 bases between them. The CDR3 sequence is 11 residues long. Germline V gene lookup returns CDR1 SQVTM and CDR2 ANQGSEA. The CDR3 region has the DNA TGCAGCGTTCACAGCCCAGATACGCAGTATTTT. Protein sequence: CSVHSPDTQYF.

The rearrangement links TRBV27 to TRBJ1-6; D unclear. V was trimmed by 5 bases and J by 3 bases, leaving 17 bases between them. The germline gives CDR1 MNHEY, CDR2 SMNVEV (reference sequence). CDR3 length: 17 amino acids. The CDR3 loop reads CASSPWSGSLYNSPLHF. The CDR3 DNA reads TGTGCCAGCAGTCCCTGGTCGGGGTCCCTCTATAATTCACCCCTCCACTTT.

This chain connects TRBV4-1 to TRBJ1-3; TRBD1 might be the D (5 bases). Between the trimmed V and J ends, which lost 0 bases and 2 bases, there was a span of 14 bases. From germline, CDR1 is MGHRA and CDR2 YSYEKL. CDR3 length equals 17 residues. The CDR3 loop reads CASSQDPQGATGNTIYF. CDR3 coding DNA: TGCGCCAGCAGCCAAGATCCCCAAGGGGCAACTGGAAACACCATATATTTT.

The chain joins TRBV24-1 to TRBJ1-2; 10 nucleotides agree with TRBD1. CDR1 KGHDR and CDR2 SFDVKD come from the germline V gene. The CDR3 totals 16 residues. Trimming cost V 3 bases and J 2 bases; bases outside gene matches: 5. The CDR3 loop is CATSDPRGQGNYGYTF. The CDR3, as DNA: TGTGCCACCAGTGATCCTCGGGGACAGGGGAACTATGGCTACACCTTC.

The chain joins TRBV19 to TRBJ1-2, with 7 bases lining up with TRBD1. The CDR3 has 17 residues. Looked up from germline, CDR1 is LNHDA and CDR2 is SQIVND (reference sequence). Trimming cost V 2 bases and J 2 bases; bases outside gene matches: 11. The CDR3 here is CASSIQRLQGINYGYTF. For the CDR3, the DNA is TGTGCCAGTAGTATACAGCGACTACAGGGGATAAACTATGGCTACACCTTC.

This clone has a single count. V usage is TRBV14 and J usage is TRBJ2-3, with unresolved D. Deletions cut 2 bases from V and 6 bases from J, with 6 bases between. CDR3 length equals 12 residues. In germline, CDR1 is SGHDN, CDR2 FVKESK. CDR3: CASSQFLDTQYF. The CDR3 nucleotides read TGTGCCAGCAGCCAATTCTTGGATACGCAGTATTTT.

The genes are TRBV6-5 and TRBJ2-5; D unresolved. With 6 bases removed from V and 1 base from J, the gap between germline ends came to 3 bases. The germline V gene encodes CDR1 MNHEY and CDR2 SVGAGI. The CDR3 is 11 amino acids. The CDR3 coding sequence is TGTGCCAGCAGCCTCCAAGAGACCCAGTACTTC. This codes for CASSLQETQYF.

V is TRBV7-2 and J is TRBJ2-1, with 8 positions matching TRBD1. From germline, CDR1 is SGHTA and CDR2 FQGNSA. The CDR3 sequence is 16 residues long. Germline trimming cut 3 bases from V and 0 bases from J; bases unmatched to any gene: 4. The CDR3 region is CASSLDRESSYNEQFF. In nucleotides, the CDR3 is TGTGCCAGCAGCTTGGACAGGGAGAGCTCCTACAATGAGCAGTTCTTC.

The CDR3 nucleotides read TGTGCCAGCAGCTTAGTCGCCGAGTTGAATGAGCAGTTCTTC. Protein: CASSLVAELNEQFF. The chain links TRBV7-2 to TRBJ2-1; unclear D gene. V was shortened by 1 base and J by 7 bases, with 11 bases between the two germline ends. The CDR3 length is 14 residues. Germline CDR1 SGHTA, CDR2 FQGNSA.

Concerning this clone: The same CDR3 is also encoded by other DNA sequences in this sample. The chain employs TRBV19 and TRBJ1-1; D is perhaps TRBD1 (6 bases). Germline CDR1 and CDR2: LNHDA and SQIVND (reference sequence). The V end lost 3 bases, the J end lost 2 bases, and 10 bases lay between the germline ends. This CDR3 contains 14 residues. In nucleotides, the CDR3 is TGTGCCAGTAGTATCGCCAGGGGAAACACTGAAGCTTTCTTT. Translating gives CASSIARGNTEAFF.

This chain links TRBV28 with TRBJ1-6, with 9 bases matching TRBD1. The CDR3 contains 14 residues. Trimming at V came to 7 bases and at J to 10 bases, leaving 8 bases not matched to a gene. From germline, CDR1 is MDHEN and CDR2 SYDVKM. CDR3 protein: CASTRTGVRSPLHF. The CDR3 DNA reads as TGTGCCAGCACCAGGACAGGGGTACGCTCACCCCTCCACTTT. The full variable domain, its missing parts supplied by reference TRBV28 and TRBJ1-6, is DVKVTQSSRYLVKRTGEKVFLECVQDMDHENMFWYRQDPGLGLRLIYFSYDVKMKEKGDIPEGYSVSREKKERFSLILESASTNQTSMYLCASTRTGVRSPLHFGNGTRLTVT.

This chain connects TRBV27 to TRBJ2-7; D possibly corresponds to TRBD2 (6 bases). Germline lookup yields CDR1 MNHEY and CDR2 SMNVEV (reference sequence). The length of the CDR3 is 15 residues. Trimming removed 5 bases from V and 4 bases from J, with 18 bases in between. In nucleotides, the CDR3 is TGTGCCAGCAGTCCCACCCCGGGAGTAGGGTACGAGCAGTACTTC. It specifies CASSPTPGVGYEQYF.

This clone was seen once. This rearrangement joins TRBV3-1 (or the pseudogene TRBV3-2) to TRBJ2-2, with 7 bases that match TRBD2. V gave up 3 bases and J gave up 2 bases; unmatched junction bases: 3. The CDR3 extends over 15 amino acids. Germline values: CDR1 LGHDT, CDR2 YNNKEL (reference sequence). DNA of the CDR3: TGTGCCAGCAGCCACGGAGCGGGAAACACCGGGGAGCTGTTTTTT. Protein: CASSHGAGNTGELFF.

The chain combines TRBV4-1 with TRBJ2-1, with 7 bases identical to TRBD1. The V gene's germline CDR1 is MGHRA and CDR2 YSYEKL. The CDR3 totals 16 residues. With 0 bases clipped from V and 3 bases from J, the junction kept 5 bases outside the gene matches. CDR3 sequence (DNA): TGCGCCAGCAGCCAAGAAAGGGGGCTTTACTACAATGAGCAGTTCTTC. Its protein product is CASSQERGLYYNEQFF.

The chain has TRBV7-2 and TRBJ1-1; D remains unclear. The CDR3 spans 14 residues. Germline CDR1 is SGHTA and CDR2 is FQGNSA. V was shortened by 5 bases and J by 1 base, with 11 bases between the two germline ends. CDR3 sequence reads: CASSGSAGNTEAFF. CDR3 sequence (DNA): TGTGCCAGCAGCGGGTCGGCGGGGAACACTGAAGCTTTCTTT.

Written as DNA, the CDR3 is TGCGCCAGCGCCCACCTACAGGGCTCCTACGAGCAGTACTTC. It specifies CASAHLQGSYEQYF. The chain couples TRBV5-1 to TRBJ2-7; D is possibly TRBD1 (6 bases). The CDR3 has 14 amino acids. The germline V and J ends were trimmed by 7 bases and 0 bases, with 14 bases remaining between them. CDR1 is SGHRS and CDR2 is YFSETQ in the germline V gene.

The V gene is TRBV28, the J gene TRBJ2-7, with 8 bases fitting TRBD2. The germline gives CDR1 MDHEN, CDR2 SYDVKM. This CDR3 has 16 amino acids. V dropped 7 bases and J dropped 7; count of bases not matched to a gene: 18. The CDR3 region is CASKSPAGDNRGEQYF. The CDR3 DNA is TGTGCCAGCAAATCCCCAGCGGGAGACAACCGGGGTGAGCAGTACTTC.

V gene TRBV27 combines with J gene TRBJ2-4, with 10 nucleotides matching TRBD1. CDR1 is MNHEY and CDR2 is SMNVEV in the germline V gene (reference sequence). The CDR3 sequence is 17 residues long. V dropped 5 bases and J dropped 4; count of bases not matched to a gene: 11. This chain's CDR3 is CASSPWDRGLGKNIQYF. In DNA form, the CDR3 reads TGTGCCAGCAGTCCCTGGGACAGGGGTCTTGGGAAAAACATTCAGTACTTC.

The chain has TRBV19 and TRBJ2-2, with TRBD2 identical over 11 bases. Germline lookup yields CDR1 LNHDA and CDR2 SQIVND (reference sequence). V was clipped by 8 bases and J by 2 bases; unmatched bases: 4. This CDR3 is 15 amino acids long. This CDR3 is CASLTSGDNTGELFF. The CDR3 DNA reads as TGTGCCAGTCTGACTAGCGGGGACAACACCGGGGAGCTGTTTTTT. The variable domain in full, completed from reference TRBV19 and TRBJ2-2, reads DGGITQSPKYLFRKEGQNVTLSCEQNLNHDAMYWYRQDPGQGLRLIYYSQIVNDFQKGDIAEGYSVSREKKESFPLTVTSAQKNPTAFYLCASLTSGDNTGELFFGEGSRLTVL.

V is TRBV7-9 and J is TRBJ2-3; 7 positions match TRBD2. Trimming at V came to 5 bases and at J to 0 bases, leaving 5 bases not matched to a gene. The CDR3 extends over 15 amino acids. Germline V lookup: CDR1 SEHNR, CDR2 FQNEAQ (reference sequence). The CDR3: CASSPLGGSTDTQYF. The DNA for the CDR3 is TGTGCCAGCAGCCCGTTGGGGGGGAGCACAGATACGCAGTATTTT.